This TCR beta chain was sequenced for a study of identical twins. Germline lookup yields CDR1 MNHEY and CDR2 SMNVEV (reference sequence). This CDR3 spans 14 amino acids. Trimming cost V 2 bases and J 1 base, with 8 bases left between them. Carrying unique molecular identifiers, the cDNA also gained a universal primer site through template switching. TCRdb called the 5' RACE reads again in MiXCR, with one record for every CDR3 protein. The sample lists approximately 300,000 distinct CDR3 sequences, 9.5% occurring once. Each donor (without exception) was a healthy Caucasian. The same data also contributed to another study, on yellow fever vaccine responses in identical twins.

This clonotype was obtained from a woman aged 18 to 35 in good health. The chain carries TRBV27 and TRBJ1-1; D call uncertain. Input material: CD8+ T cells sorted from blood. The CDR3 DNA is TGTGCCAGCAGTTTAAGTCACTCGAACACTGAAGCTTTCTTT. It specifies CASSLSHSNTEAFF.